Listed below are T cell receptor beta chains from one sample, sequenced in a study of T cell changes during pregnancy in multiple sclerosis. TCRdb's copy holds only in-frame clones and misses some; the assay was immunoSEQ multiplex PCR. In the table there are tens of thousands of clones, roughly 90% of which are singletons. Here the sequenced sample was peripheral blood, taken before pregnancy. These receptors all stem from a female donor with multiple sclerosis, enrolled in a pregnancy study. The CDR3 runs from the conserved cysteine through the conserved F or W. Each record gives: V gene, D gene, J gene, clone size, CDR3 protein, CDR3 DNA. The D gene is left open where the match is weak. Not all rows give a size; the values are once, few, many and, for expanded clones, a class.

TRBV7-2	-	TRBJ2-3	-	CASSSDRGGRVGVTDTQYF	TGTGCCAGCAGCTCGGATCGGGGAGGCCGCGTTGGGGTCACAGATACGCAGTATTTT
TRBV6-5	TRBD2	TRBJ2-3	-	CASRNGLAGFFTQYF	TGTGCCAGCAGGAACGGGCTAGCGGGGTTCTTCACGCAGTATTTT
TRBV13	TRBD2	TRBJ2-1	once	CASSSPTSGGSSSYNEQFF	TGTGCCAGCAGCTCCCCCACTAGCGGGGGCTCGAGCTCCTACAATGAGCAGTTCTTC
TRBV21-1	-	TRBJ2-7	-	CASSKGQGSYEQYF	TGTGCCAGCAGCAAAGGACAGGGATCCTACGAGCAGTACTTC
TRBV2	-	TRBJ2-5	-	CASGRQTQETQYF	TGTGCCAGCGGCCGACAGACGCAAGAGACCCAGTACTTC
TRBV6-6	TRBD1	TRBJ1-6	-	CASSSPSGTANSPLHF	TGTGCCAGCAGTTCCCCTTCCGGGACAGCCAATTCACCCCTCCACTTT
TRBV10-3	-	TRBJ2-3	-	CAISVEEEGDTQYF	TGTGCCATCAGTGTAGAAGAGGAGGGAGATACGCAGTATTTT
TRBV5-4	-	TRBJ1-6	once	CASSLIRGVISNSPLHF	TGTGCCAGCAGCTTGATACGGGGAGTAATATCAAATTCACCCCTCCACTTT
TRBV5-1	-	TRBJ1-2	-	CASSLADGGEGYTF	TGCGCCAGCAGCTTGGCCGACGGGGGAGAGGGCTACACCTTC
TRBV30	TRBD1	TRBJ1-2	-	CAWSVLAGGWRGYTF	TGTGCCTGGAGTGTACTTGCAGGGGGCTGGCGGGGCTACACCTTC